This TCR beta chain was sequenced for a study of shared clonotypes between healthy human individuals. Regarding the study as a whole: Depth of sequencing was expected to influence donor clonotype sharing. Even with large depth, rarefaction showed that sorted-subset sequencing was incomplete.

Replicate PCRs for sorted subsets used around 200 ng DNA; this equaled 25,000 to 30,000 T cell genomes. Profiling relied on immunoSEQ multiplex PCR, and the TCRdb table lists in-frame clones only, not all of them. The table has some 2,400,000 clones, around 95% seen once. A note on this clone: Its antigen is unidentified. Other DNA sequences in the same sample also yield this CDR3.

CDR3 length: 16 residues. Germline V gene sequence: CDR1 WNHNN, CDR2 SYGVQD (reference sequence). With 0 bases clipped from V and 1 base from J, the junction kept 4 bases outside the gene matches. A split of CD4+ cells into CD45RA+ naive and CD45RA-negative memory subsets was performed. Sequences were obtained from naive CD4+ T cells sorted from blood. Specified subset: CD45RA+ positively selected. The receptor's source is a man between 18 and 35 years old in good health. The chain has TRBV10-1 and TRBJ2-3; 7 nucleotides agree with TRBD2. CDR3 in amino acids: CASSESTGGGTDTQYF. The CDR3 DNA is TGCGCCAGCAGTGAGTCCACGGGGGGAGGCACAGATACGCAGTATTTT.